This is a list of T cell receptor beta chains from one sample in a study of OX40 agonist ivuxolimab in advanced cancers. Data came from immunoSEQ multiplex PCR; TCRdb stores just in-frame clones and leaves some out. Among 50,000 to 65,000 clones listed, approximately 80% were seen once. The sample here was CD4+ or CD8+ T cells sorted from blood, taken in a trial of the OX40 agonist ivuxolimab. Receptor source: an adult with an advanced solid tumor such as melanoma, head and neck, liver or kidney cancer. Both conserved end residues are part of each CDR3. A D gene is named only where the DNA matches it firmly. Some rows mark clone size as missing; the rest say once, few, many or name a class of expanded clone.

abundance,j_gene,d_gene,v_gene,CDR3nt,CDR3aa
NA,TRBJ2-2,TRBD2,TRBV5-1,TGCGCCAGCAGCGGGGGAGGGATCGGTACCGGGGAGCTGTTTTTT,CASSGGGIGTGELFF
NA,TRBJ2-7,TRBD2,TRBV29-1,TGCAGCGTCACACTAGCGGGAGTATACTACGAGCAGTACTTC,CSVTLAGVYYEQYF
NA,TRBJ1-4,NA,TRBV7-2,TGTGCCAGCAGCCCCGGACGGAATGAAAAACTGTTTTTT,CASSPGRNEKLFF
NA,TRBJ2-1,NA,TRBV7-8,TGTGCCAGCAGCTTAGCGGGCGGGACCAGTTTTAGTGAGCAGTTCTTC,CASSLAGGTSFSEQFF
NA,TRBJ1-1,TRBD1,TRBV9,TGTGCCAGCAGCGTAGACCCCACAGGGGGGAACACTGAAGCTTTCTTT,CASSVDPTGGNTEAFF
NA,TRBJ2-7,NA,TRBV5-6,TGTGCCAGCAGCGGCAGGAGCTCCTACGAGCAGTACTTC,CASSGRSSYEQYF
NA,TRBJ2-5,NA,TRBV27,TGTGCCAGCAGTAGGAAGCGGGAAGAGACCCAGTACTTC,CASSRKREETQYF
NA,TRBJ1-2,TRBD1,TRBV6-5,TGTGCCAGCAACCCGACAGGGGGCGCAAACTATGGCTACACCTTC,CASNPTGGANYGYTF
NA,TRBJ2-3,NA,TRBV11-3,TGTGCCAGCAGCTTTTCAGGGGCGAATACAGATACGCAGTATTTT,CASSFSGANTDTQYF
NA,TRBJ1-2,NA,TRBV11-2,TGTGCCAGCAGCTTTCTCGGTGGTCAGGATGGCTACACCTTC,CASSFLGGQDGYTF
NA,TRBJ2-7,NA,TRBV7-9,TGTGCCAGCAGCTTAGAGACTAGAGTCTACGAGCAGTACTTC,CASSLETRVYEQYF
NA,TRBJ2-2,NA,TRBV7-9,TGTGCCAGCAGCGCCCCTGGAACCACTGCCGTCAACACCGGGGAGCTGTTTTTT,CASSAPGTTAVNTGELFF
few,TRBJ1-5,TRBD1,TRBV11-2,TGTGCCAGCAGCTTAGGGGTGGACAGGGGATATCAGCCCCAGCATTTT,CASSLGVDRGYQPQHF
few,TRBJ2-7,NA,TRBV6-1,TGTGCCAGCAGTGTCTCCGGGACCCCTTACGAGCAGTACTTC,CASSVSGTPYEQYF
many,TRBJ2-7,NA,TRBV11-2,TGTGCCAGCAGCCCGGGACGGAGCTACGAGCAGTACTTC,CASSPGRSYEQYF
once,TRBJ2-7,TRBD1,TRBV19,TGTGCCAGTAGTATAGGGGGGACAGCGGCTTACTTC,CASSIGGTAAYF
NA,TRBJ1-2,TRBD1,TRBV19,TGTGCCAGTAGTATAGGCGGTGGGAGACAGGGTGCGGCGGGCTACACCTTC,CASSIGGGRQGAAGYTF
NA,TRBJ1-1,NA,TRBV5-1,TGCGCCAGCAGCTTGGATAGCCGAGACACTGAAGCTTTCTTT,CASSLDSRDTEAFF
few,TRBJ1-3,NA,TRBV6-4,TGTGCCAGCACCGGGACGGAATCCGGAAACACCATATATTTT,CASTGTESGNTIYF
NA,TRBJ1-1,TRBD1,TRBV5-1,TGCGCCAGCAGCTTGGGAGGGACAGCTAACACTGAAGCTTTCTTT,CASSLGGTANTEAFF
few,TRBJ2-2,TRBD1,TRBV11-3,TGTGCCAGCAGCTTTGACAGGGGTAACACCGGGGAGCTGTTTTTT,CASSFDRGNTGELFF
once,TRBJ2-7,NA,TRBV5-1,TGCGCCAGCAGCTCGGAGGGACATGTCAGTGGCTTGTACTTC,CASSSEGHVSGLYF
NA,TRBJ2-3,TRBD1,TRBV5-4,TGTGCCAGCAGCTTGTCGGGACAGGTCACAGATACGCAGTATTTT,CASSLSGQVTDTQYF
NA,TRBJ2-7,NA,TRBV5-4,TGTGCCAGCAGCTTGGATTCAGTAACCTACGAGCAGTACTTC,CASSLDSVTYEQYF
once,TRBJ1-1,TRBD1,TRBV15,TGTGCCACCAGTCGAGGAGGGGACAGCACTGAAGCTTTCTTT,CATSRGGDSTEAFF
NA,TRBJ2-7,NA,TRBV11-2,TGTGCCAGCAGCCAGACTAACGTAGGGAACATTTACTACGAGCAGTACTTC,CASSQTNVGNIYYEQYF
NA,TRBJ2-1,NA,TRBV19,TGTGCCAGTAGTATTCAGGGCTCGAATGAGCAGTTCTTC,CASSIQGSNEQFF
NA,TRBJ1-1,NA,TRBV5-1,TGCGCCAGTACCAGAAGCGGTGGCAGGGTGGACGCTTTCTTT,CASTRSGGRVDAFF
NA,TRBJ1-4,TRBD1,TRBV4-1,TGCGCCAGCAGCCTGGGGGGGGCACAGGGGAGCGAAAAACTGTTTTTT,CASSLGGAQGSEKLFF
NA,TRBJ1-5,TRBD1,TRBV2,TGTGCCAGCAGCCCGAACAGGGGCCCAAGGAGCAATCAGCCCCAGCATTTT,CASSPNRGPRSNQPQHF
NA,TRBJ2-5,NA,TRBV7-7,TGTGCCAGCAGCTCCCAGACCCAGTACTTC,CASSSQTQYF
NA,TRBJ1-4,NA,TRBV5-6,TGTGCCAGCAGCTTTGGCAGGGGACCTAATGAAAAACTGTTTTTT,CASSFGRGPNEKLFF
NA,TRBJ1-5,TRBD1,TRBV28,TGTGCCAGCAGTTTAGGGGGGACAGGCAATCAGCCCCAGCATTTT,CASSLGGTGNQPQHF
NA,TRBJ2-7,NA,TRBV11-3,TGTGCCAGCAGCTTAGAGGGCAGGTCTTCGTACGAGCAGTACTTC,CASSLEGRSSYEQYF
NA,TRBJ1-4,NA,TRBV5-8,TGTGCCAGCAGCCCGCGGGGCAACTTGAATGAAAAACTGTTTTTT,CASSPRGNLNEKLFF
NA,TRBJ1-2,TRBD1,TRBV2,TGTGCCAGCAGTCAGGGGGCGGGATATGGCTACACCTTC,CASSQGAGYGYTF
NA,TRBJ2-4,TRBD2,TRBV7-8,TGTGCCAGCAGCCCCTGGGAGGGGACAGCCAAAAACATTCAGTACTTC,CASSPWEGTAKNIQYF
NA,TRBJ1-5,NA,TRBV18,TGTGCCAGCTCACCGGAAGGGACCGGTCCCCAGCCCCAGCATTTT,CASSPEGTGPQPQHF
once,TRBJ2-5,NA,TRBV5-4,TGTGCCAGCAGTCCAGGGACCACGGGCCAAGAGACCCAGTACTTC,CASSPGTTGQETQYF
NA,TRBJ1-2,TRBD1,TRBV5-4,TGTGCCAGCAGCTTGAGACAGGGGTGGAATGGCTACACCTTC,CASSLRQGWNGYTF
once,TRBJ2-3,TRBD1,TRBV19,TGTGCCAGTAGTGCCGACAGGGTTATGGATACGCAGTATTTT,CASSADRVMDTQYF
NA,TRBJ1-1,NA,TRBV2,TGTGCCAGCAGTGACCCCGCCCGTGGGGGCAGGGACGGTACTGGAGCTTTCTTT,CASSDPARGGRDGTGAFF
NA,TRBJ2-2,NA,TRBV14,TGTGCCAGCAGCCAATTCCGCGACGGGGAGCTGTTTTTT,CASSQFRDGELFF
NA,TRBJ1-2,NA,TRBV7-9,TGTGCCAGCAGCTTGCACATTAACTATGGCTACACCTTC,CASSLHINYGYTF
few,TRBJ2-7,NA,TRBV5-5,TGTGCCAGCAGCTTGAATGGATACGAGCAGTACTTC,CASSLNGYEQYF
NA,TRBJ2-3,TRBD2,TRBV27,TGTGCCAGCAGTCCGGGGGCGGGAGGATACACAGATACGCAGTATTTT,CASSPGAGGYTDTQYF
NA,TRBJ1-4,TRBD1,TRBV5-1,TGCGCCAGCAGTGGACAGGGGAATGAAAAACTGTTTTTT,CASSGQGNEKLFF
NA,TRBJ1-2,TRBD1,TRBV6-6,TGTGCCAGCAACCCGACAGGGGGCGCAAACTATGGCTACACCTTC,CASNPTGGANYGYTF
few,TRBJ1-3,NA,TRBV5-6,TGTGCCAGCAGCTTGAGGGTCTCTGGAAACACCATATATTTT,CASSLRVSGNTIYF
NA,TRBJ2-7,NA,TRBV5-6,TGTGCCAGCAGCTCATTTGACAGACATTACGAGCAGTACTTC,CASSSFDRHYEQYF
once,TRBJ2-7,TRBD2,TRBV6-1,TGTGCCAGCACGAAGACTAGCGGACCCCTGGAGCAGTACTTC,CASTKTSGPLEQYF
NA,TRBJ1-5,NA,TRBV7-2,TGTGCCAGCAGCTTAGATAAGGATCAGCCCCAGCATTTT,CASSLDKDQPQHF
NA,TRBJ1-1,TRBD1,TRBV29-1,TGCAGAGCCGACAGGGGAACGGACACTGAAGCTTTCTTT,CRADRGTDTEAFF